Presented here are 26 T cell receptor beta chains from one specimen sequenced in a study of blood T cell repertoires in COVID-19. The repertoire was sequenced with immunoSEQ multiplex PCR; TCRdb's copy has only in-frame clones and lacks some. This sample yields 250,000 to 400,000 clones, of which approximately 89% are seen a single time; roughly 1.7% belongs to the top ten. The sequenced sample consisted of peripheral blood. Receptors originate from a woman between 25 and 40 years old with COVID-19, enrolled during active disease.

The chain has TRBV6-5 and TRBJ1-6, with D possibly matching TRBD1 (6 bases). CDR3 size: 13 residues. Per the germline V gene, CDR1 is MNHEY and CDR2 is SVGAGI. The V end lost 5 bases, the J end lost 14 bases, and 16 bases lay between the germline ends. In nucleotides, the CDR3 is TGTGCCAGCAGTACAACAGGGCTAAGGGCCCTCCACTTT. The encoded protein is CASSTTGLRALHF.

This clone was found a few times. The rearrangement uses TRBV6-5 and TRBJ2-7, with 10 bases that match TRBD1. The CDR3 sequence is 14 residues long. Germline V gene data show CDR1 as MNHEY and CDR2 as SVGAGI. V was clipped by 6 bases and J by 3 bases; unmatched bases: 5. The CDR3 DNA follows: TGTGCCAGCAGCCGGGACAGGGGAATCTACGAGCAGTACGTC. Its protein product is CASSRDRGIYEQYV.

In the case of this clone: The junction differs from germline at one of its ends, possibly a read error. The chain combines TRBV5-4 with TRBJ1-1; 9 bases align to TRBD1. The CDR3 is 14 residues long. From germline, CDR1 is SGHNT and CDR2 YYREEE (reference sequence). The CDR3 is CASSSTGGAPFSVF. DNA of the CDR3: TGTGCCAGCAGCTCTACAGGGGGCGCTCCCTTCTCTGTCTTT.

V usage is TRBV19 and J usage is TRBJ1-6; TRBD1 matches at 8 bases. The CDR3 runs 16 residues. V was pared by 3 bases and J by 4 bases, with 5 bases of the junction left unmatched. CDR1 is LNHDA and CDR2 is SQIVND in the germline V gene (reference sequence). In nucleotides, the CDR3 is TGTGCCAGTAGTATGGCAGGGGGCGGTTATAATTCACCCCTCCACTTT. Its protein is CASSMAGGGYNSPLHF.

This clone was observed a few times. The chain combines TRBV20-1 with TRBJ1-1, with D tentatively TRBD1 (6 bases). The CDR3 length is 14 residues. CDR1 is DFQATT, CDR2 SNEGSKA, per germline (reference sequence). With 3 bases removed from V and 5 bases from J, the gap between germline ends came to 16 bases. The CDR3 sequence: CSASDGGAHTEAFF. As DNA, the CDR3 is TGCAGTGCTAGTGATGGGGGCGCGCATACTGAAGCTTTCTTT.

The chain links TRBV2 to TRBJ1-1; TRBD1 matches 8 bases. Germline V CDR1 and CDR2: SNHLY, FYNNEI. V lost 9 bases, J lost 1 base, and 4 bases stayed unmatched. This CDR3 contains 13 residues. Here the CDR3 DNA reads TGTGCCAGGACAGGGGCCGCGAACACTGAAGCTTTCTTT. This sequence encodes CARTGAANTEAFF.

The chain is built from TRBV7-9 and TRBJ2-1; the D is unclear. V lost 8 bases and J lost 4, with 9 bases in between. The CDR3 totals 12 residues. The germline V gene has CDR1 SEHNR and CDR2 FQNEAQ (reference sequence). The CDR3 DNA follows: TGTGCCAGCCGAAGCGATTACAATGAGCAGTTCTTC. As protein: CASRSDYNEQFF.

This clone turned up a few times. The V gene is TRBV21-1, the J gene TRBJ1-1. TRBV21-1 is tagged as a pseudogene. CDR3 length: 19 amino acids. CDR3 sequence reads: CASSKRRGYAGGKNTEAFF. In DNA form, the CDR3 reads TGTGCCAGCAGCAAAAGGCGGGGCTACGCGGGGGGAAAGAACACTGAAGCTTTCTTT.

The count of this clone is one. The chain couples TRBV12-3 or TRBV12-4 to TRBJ2-3; D is undetermined. This CDR3 has 13 residues. V was trimmed by 0 bases and J by 3 bases, leaving 4 bases between them. The CDR3 protein is CASSLAQTDTQYF. CDR3 coding DNA: TGTGCCAGCAGTTTAGCGCAGACAGATACGCAGTATTTT.

Concerning this clone: Distinct nucleotide sequences in the sample also encode this CDR3. The chain uses TRBV18 and TRBJ2-5; D is uncertain. This CDR3 is built from 13 residues. Germline-derived CDR1 and CDR2 are KGHSH and LQKENI. V shed 3 bases and J shed 1 base, with 6 bases lying between them. DNA for the CDR3: TGTGCCAGCTCACCTCCGGGCCAAGAGACCCAGTACTTC. It specifies CASSPPGQETQYF.

The chain recombines TRBV5-1 with TRBJ2-1, with unresolved D. Germline V lookup: CDR1 SGHRS, CDR2 YFSETQ. With 0 bases removed from V and 0 bases from J, the gap between germline ends came to 7 bases. The CDR3 has 15 residues. The DNA for the CDR3 is TGCGCCAGCAGCTTGGGGGCAGACTCCTACAATGAGCAGTTCTTC. Protein sequence: CASSLGADSYNEQFF.

This chain uses TRBV2 with TRBJ2-5; 7 nucleotides agree with TRBD2. Germline V lookup: CDR1 SNHLY, CDR2 FYNNEI. V trimming: 0 bases; J trimming: 4 bases; junction bases outside the gene matches: 5. This CDR3 contains 15 residues. The CDR3 region has the DNA TGTGCCAGCAGTGAAGCGCGAAGACTAGCAGAGACCCAGTACTTC. The encoded protein is CASSEARRLAETQYF.

The V and J genes are TRBV15 and TRBJ1-5; D possibly corresponds to TRBD1 (6 bases). The V gene lost 0 bases and the J gene lost 2 bases, with 14 bases spanning the gap. This CDR3 has 17 residues. Germline V gene data show CDR1 as LNHNV and CDR2 as YYDKDF (reference sequence). CDR3 bases: TGTGCCACCAGCAGAGATCTTTCAGGGGTTGGCAATCAGCCCCAGCATTTT. Translating gives CATSRDLSGVGNQPQHF.

The chain recombines TRBV7-6 with TRBJ2-2; TRBD2 agrees at 7 bases. This CDR3 contains 16 residues. Germline V gene sequence: CDR1 SGHVS, CDR2 FNYEAQ. The ends lost 7 bases at V and 5 bases at J; junction bases unmatched: 13. CDR3 amino acids: CASTPMGRGSTGELFF. The CDR3 nucleotides read TGTGCCAGCACCCCAATGGGGCGGGGGAGTACCGGGGAGCTGTTTTTT.

J is TRBJ1-1 and V is TRBV2; no definite D call. The CDR3 sequence is 14 residues long. V dropped 4 bases and J dropped 3 bases, with 12 bases sitting between them. Germline V gene data show CDR1 as SNHLY and CDR2 as FYNNEI. CDR3: CASSGMGGDTEAFF. DNA for the CDR3: TGTGCCAGCAGTGGCATGGGCGGGGACACTGAAGCTTTCTTT.

The chain carries TRBV6-5 and TRBJ1-1; D is perhaps TRBD1 (5 bases). The CDR3 runs to 13 residues. Deletions cut 8 bases from V and 5 bases from J, with 15 bases between. Germline lookup yields CDR1 MNHEY and CDR2 SVGAGI. This chain's CDR3 is CASGFSGVTEAFF. The DNA for the CDR3 is TGTGCCAGCGGCTTTTCGGGGGTTACTGAAGCTTTCTTT.

CDR3 region: CASKVSGGDGLDEQFF. The CDR3 coding sequence is TGTGCCAGTAAAGTTAGCGGGGGGGATGGTTTGGATGAGCAGTTCTTC. The rearrangement links TRBV19 to TRBJ2-1, with 11 positions matching TRBD2. Germline assignment: CDR1 LNHDA and CDR2 SQIVND (reference sequence). V was pared by 7 bases and J by 8 bases, with 13 bases of the junction left unmatched. This CDR3 is 16 amino acids long.

The CDR3 DNA reads TGTGCCAGCAGCAAGGGGGCCCAACCTACCGGGGAGCTGTTTTTT. It translates to CASSKGAQPTGELFF. The chain has TRBV9 and TRBJ2-2, with 7 bases identical to TRBD1. Germline V gene sequence: CDR1 SGDLS, CDR2 YYNGEE. V gave up 4 bases and J gave up 5 bases; unmatched junction bases: 8. CDR3 length equals 15 residues.

The chain employs TRBV4-3 and TRBJ2-1; weak D call: TRBD1 (6 bases). The CDR3 has 15 amino acids. V lost 0 bases to trimming and J lost 2 bases, with 8 bases between them. CDR1 is LGHNA, CDR2 YSLEER, per germline. DNA of the CDR3: TGCGCCAGCAGCCAAGATAGGACAGCCTACAATGAGCAGTTCTTC. Its protein product is CASSQDRTAYNEQFF.

The J gene is TRBJ2-5, the V gene TRBV3-1 (or the pseudogene TRBV3-2); 12 bases are shared with TRBD2. The junction had 5 bases not matched to a gene; V was cut back by 1 base and J by 5 bases. Germline CDR1 is LGHDT and CDR2 is YNNKEL (reference sequence). This CDR3 has 16 amino acids. The CDR3 nucleotides are TGTGCCAGCAGCCAAGGGGGACTAGCGGGCTGGGAGACCCAGTACTTC. Translated: CASSQGGLAGWETQYF.

This chain uses TRBV6-1 with TRBJ1-2; D unclear. V shed 2 bases and J shed 3 bases, with 13 bases lying between them. Germline CDR1 is MNHNS and CDR2 is SASEGT. CDR3 length: 15 residues. CDR3 loop: CASSENTIDYYGYTF. The CDR3, as DNA: TGTGCCAGCAGTGAAAACACTATAGATTACTATGGCTACACCTTC.

The chain links TRBV9 to TRBJ1-1, with a tentative D call TRBD1 (5 bases). V gave up 0 bases and J gave up 1 base, with 7 bases separating them. CDR3 length equals 14 residues. Germline V CDR1 and CDR2: SGDLS, YYNGEE. The CDR3 coding sequence is TGTGCCAGCAGCGTAGGAGGACAGAACACTGAAGCTTTCTTT. This translates into CASSVGGQNTEAFF.

The rearrangement joins TRBV2 to TRBJ2-2; possible D gene TRBD1, 6 bases. CDR1 and CDR2 (germline): SNHLY, FYNNEI. The germline V and J ends were trimmed by 11 bases and 3 bases, with 16 bases remaining between them. CDR3 length equals 14 residues. CDR3: CASTRGGDTGELFF. Here the CDR3 DNA reads TGTGCCTCGACACGTGGGGGCGACACCGGGGAGCTGTTTTTT.

The CDR3 coding sequence is TGCGCCAGCAGCCACGGGTCCGGGGAGCTGTTTTTT. It encodes CASSHGSGELFF. The chain uses TRBV4-3 and TRBJ2-2, with D unclear. The CDR3 consists of 12 residues. The V gene lost 3 bases and the J gene lost 6 bases, with 5 bases spanning the gap. Germline V gives CDR1 LGHNA, CDR2 YSLEER.

This chain links TRBV5-4 with TRBJ2-3; 13 bases align to TRBD2. Germline V gives CDR1 SGHNT, CDR2 YYREEE (reference sequence). The CDR3 has 15 amino acids. The V segment lost 4 bases and the J segment 6 bases; nucleotides outside the gene matches: 5. The chain's CDR3 is CASSPTSGGTDTQYF. CDR3 nucleotides: TGTGCCAGCAGCCCGACTAGCGGGGGGACTGATACGCAGTATTTT.

The sample holds one count of this clone. The chain is built from TRBV6-5 and TRBJ1-1; a weak D match, TRBD1 (6 bases). Trimming took 6 bases from V and 1 from J, leaving 9 bases between them. This CDR3 spans 13 amino acids. Looked up from germline, CDR1 is MNHEY and CDR2 is SVGAGI. This CDR3 is CASSRQENTEAFF. The CDR3 bases are TGTGCCAGCAGCCGACAGGAGAACACTGAAGCTTTCTTT.